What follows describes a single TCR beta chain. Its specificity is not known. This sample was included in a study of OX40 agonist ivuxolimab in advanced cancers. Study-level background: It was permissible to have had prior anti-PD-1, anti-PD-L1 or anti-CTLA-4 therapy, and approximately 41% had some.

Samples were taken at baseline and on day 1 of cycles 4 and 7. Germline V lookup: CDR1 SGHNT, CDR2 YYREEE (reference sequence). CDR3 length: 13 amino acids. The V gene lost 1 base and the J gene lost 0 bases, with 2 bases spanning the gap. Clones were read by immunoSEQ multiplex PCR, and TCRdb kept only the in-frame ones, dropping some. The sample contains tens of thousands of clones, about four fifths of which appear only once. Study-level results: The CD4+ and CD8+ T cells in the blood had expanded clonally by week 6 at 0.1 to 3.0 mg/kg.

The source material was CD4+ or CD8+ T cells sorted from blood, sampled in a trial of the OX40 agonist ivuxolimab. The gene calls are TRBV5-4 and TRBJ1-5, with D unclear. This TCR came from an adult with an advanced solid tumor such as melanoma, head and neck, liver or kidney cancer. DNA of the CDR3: TGTGCCAGCAGCTTGAGTAGCAATCAGCCCCAGCATTTT. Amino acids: CASSLSSNQPQHF.